This entry lists 3 T cell receptor beta chains sequenced from one sample in a study of long-term antiretroviral therapy in people with HIV. immunoSEQ v3.0 was run at survey level. This table comes from immunoSEQ multiplex PCR, and its TCRdb copy is limited to in-frame clones, with some not included. The table includes approximately 20,000 clones, about 80% detected once. Sample: unsorted PBMCs, taken 0.5 years after starting antiretroviral therapy. These receptors all stem from a man aged 18 to 35 with HIV.

The chain uses TRBV28 and TRBJ2-1, with D maybe TRBD1 (6 bases). Between the trimmed V and J ends, which lost 5 bases and 12 bases, there was a span of 11 bases. The CDR3 runs 11 residues. Germline V gene sequence: CDR1 MDHEN, CDR2 SYDVKM. CDR3 coding DNA: TGTGCCAGCAGTCACAGGGTGACGCAGTTCTTC. This sequence encodes CASSHRVTQFF. The entire variable domain, with the rest obtained from reference TRBV28 and TRBJ2-1, is as follows: DVKVTQSSRYLVKRTGEKVFLECVQDMDHENMFWYRQDPGLGLRLIYFSYDVKMKEKGDIPEGYSVSREKKERFSLILESASTNQTSMYLCASSHRVTQFFGPGTRLTVL.

A few counts support this clone. The rearrangement uses TRBV4-1 and TRBJ1-2; a weak D match, TRBD1 (5 bases). V was cut by 6 bases and J by 0 bases, with 14 bases left in between. The CDR3 contains 15 residues. Germline values: CDR1 MGHRA, CDR2 YSYEKL. This CDR3 reads CASRYDTGANYGYTF. The DNA for the CDR3 is TGCGCCAGCAGATATGACACAGGAGCTAACTATGGCTACACCTTC.

The chain combines TRBV19 with TRBJ1-6; D remains unclear. Germline lookup yields CDR1 LNHDA and CDR2 SQIVND (reference sequence). The CDR3 extends over 16 amino acids. V gave up 3 bases and J gave up 4 bases, with 13 bases separating them. The CDR3 DNA reads as TGTGCCAGTAGTATTAAGGCGTTGGGGTATAATTCACCCCTCCACTTT. It specifies CASSIKALGYNSPLHF.